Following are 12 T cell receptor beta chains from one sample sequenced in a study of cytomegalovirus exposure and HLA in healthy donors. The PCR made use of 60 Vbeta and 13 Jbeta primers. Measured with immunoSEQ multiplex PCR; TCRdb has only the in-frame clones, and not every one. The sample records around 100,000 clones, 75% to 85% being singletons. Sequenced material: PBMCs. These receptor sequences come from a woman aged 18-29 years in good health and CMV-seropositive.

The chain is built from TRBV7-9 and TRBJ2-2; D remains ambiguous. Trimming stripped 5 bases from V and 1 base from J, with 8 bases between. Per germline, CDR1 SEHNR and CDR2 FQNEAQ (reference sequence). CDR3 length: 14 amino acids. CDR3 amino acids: CASSDNGNTGELFF. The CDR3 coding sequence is TGTGCCAGCAGCGACAACGGGAACACCGGGGAGCTGTTTTTT.

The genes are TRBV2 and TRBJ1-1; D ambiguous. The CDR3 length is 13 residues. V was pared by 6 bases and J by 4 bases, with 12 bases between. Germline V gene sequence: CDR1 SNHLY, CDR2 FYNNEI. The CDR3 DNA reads TGTGCCAGCAGGGAGGGAAGGGCCACTGAAGCTTTCTTT. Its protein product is CASREGRATEAFF.

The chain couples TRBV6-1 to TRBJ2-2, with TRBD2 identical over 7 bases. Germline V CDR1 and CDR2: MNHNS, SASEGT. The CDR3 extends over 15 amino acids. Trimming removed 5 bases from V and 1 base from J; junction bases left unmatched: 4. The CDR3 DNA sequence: TGTGCCAGCAGTCAACTAGCGAGGAACACCGGGGAGCTGTTTTTT. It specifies CASSQLARNTGELFF.

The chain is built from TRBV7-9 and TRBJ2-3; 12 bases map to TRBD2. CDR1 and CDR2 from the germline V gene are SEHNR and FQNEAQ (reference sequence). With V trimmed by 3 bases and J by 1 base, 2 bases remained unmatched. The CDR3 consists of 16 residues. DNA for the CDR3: TGTGCCAGCAGCTTGACTAGCGGGAGCCGCACAGATACGCAGTATTTT. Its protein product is CASSLTSGSRTDTQYF.

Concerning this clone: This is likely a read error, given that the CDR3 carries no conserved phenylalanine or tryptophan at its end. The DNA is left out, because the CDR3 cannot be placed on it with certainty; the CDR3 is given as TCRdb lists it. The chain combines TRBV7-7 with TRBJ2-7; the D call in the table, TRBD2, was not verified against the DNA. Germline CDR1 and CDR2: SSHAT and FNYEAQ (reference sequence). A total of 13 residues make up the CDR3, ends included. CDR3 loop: CASSSGLAGVDAL.

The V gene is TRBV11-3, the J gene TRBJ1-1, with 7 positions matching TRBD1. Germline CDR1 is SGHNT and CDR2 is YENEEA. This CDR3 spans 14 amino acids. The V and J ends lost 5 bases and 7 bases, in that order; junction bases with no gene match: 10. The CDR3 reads CASSPSPDRVEAFF. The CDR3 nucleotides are TGTGCCAGCAGCCCCAGCCCCGACAGGGTTGAAGCTTTCTTT.

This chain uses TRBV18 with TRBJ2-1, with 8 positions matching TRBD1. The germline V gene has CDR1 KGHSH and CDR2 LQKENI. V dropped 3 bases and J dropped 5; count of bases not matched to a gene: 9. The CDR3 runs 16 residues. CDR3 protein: CASSPPSGQGHNEQFF. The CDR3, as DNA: TGTGCCAGCTCACCGCCCTCAGGACAGGGCCACAATGAGCAGTTCTTC.

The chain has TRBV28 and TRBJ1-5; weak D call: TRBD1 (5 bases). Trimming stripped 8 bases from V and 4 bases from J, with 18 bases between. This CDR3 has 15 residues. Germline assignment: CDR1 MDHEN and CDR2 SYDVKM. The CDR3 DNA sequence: TGTGCCAGCCAAATTCAGGGTTCTTCGAATCAGCCCCAGCATTTT. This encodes CASQIQGSSNQPQHF.

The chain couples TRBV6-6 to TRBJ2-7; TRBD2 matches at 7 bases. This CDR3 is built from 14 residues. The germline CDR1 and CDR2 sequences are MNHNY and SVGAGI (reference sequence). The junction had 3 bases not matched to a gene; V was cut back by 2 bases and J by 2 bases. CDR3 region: CASSYRGLPYEQYF. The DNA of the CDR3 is TGTGCCAGCAGTTACCGGGGACTACCCTACGAGCAGTACTTC.

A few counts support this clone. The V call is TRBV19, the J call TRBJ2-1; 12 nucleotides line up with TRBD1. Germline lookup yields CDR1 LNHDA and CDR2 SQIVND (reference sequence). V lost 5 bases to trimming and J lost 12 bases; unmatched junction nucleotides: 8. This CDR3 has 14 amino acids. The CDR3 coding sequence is TGTGCCAGTAGTCCGGACCGGGACAGGGGGCGGCAGTTCTTC. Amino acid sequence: CASSPDRDRGRQFF.

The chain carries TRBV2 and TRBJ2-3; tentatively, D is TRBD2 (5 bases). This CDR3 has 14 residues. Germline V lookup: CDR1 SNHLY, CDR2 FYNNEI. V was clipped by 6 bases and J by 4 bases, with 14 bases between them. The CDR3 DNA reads TGTGCCAGCAGCGAGGGTTTAGAGGCAGATACGCAGTATTTT. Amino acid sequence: CASSEGLEADTQYF.

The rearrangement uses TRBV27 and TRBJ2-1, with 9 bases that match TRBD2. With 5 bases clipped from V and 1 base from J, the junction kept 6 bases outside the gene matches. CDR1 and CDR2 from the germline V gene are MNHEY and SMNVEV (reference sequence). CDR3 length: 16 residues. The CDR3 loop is CASSPQREVSYNEQFF. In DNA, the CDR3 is TGTGCCAGCAGTCCACAGCGGGAGGTATCCTACAATGAGCAGTTCTTC.